These T cell receptor beta chains were read from a single sample in a study of beta chain features in type 1 diabetes. Sequencing was performed with immunoSEQ multiplex PCR; in TCRdb, only in-frame clones are kept and a portion is missing. This repertoire shows about 9,400 clones, 70% to 80% found once; its top ten account for around 1.5%. Sequencing was performed on Tregs from blood. The receptors were gathered from a young woman in good health. CDR3s include the opening cysteine and the closing phenylalanine or tryptophan. The D gene is left open where the match is weak. Not all rows give a size; the values are once, few, many and, for expanded clones, a class.

D: TRBD1
V: TRBV16
size: .
J: TRBJ2-7
DNA: TGTGCCAGCAGCCAATCTGGGACAGGTCTCTACGAGCAGTACTTC
CDR3: CASSQSGTGLYEQYF

D: TRBD2
V: TRBV19
size: .
J: TRBJ2-7
DNA: TGTGCCAGTAGTAGTCGACTAGCGGGATTCTACGAGCAGTACTTC
CDR3: CASSSRLAGFYEQYF

D: .
V: TRBV6-6
size: .
J: TRBJ1-5
DNA: TGTGCCGCCTCTTGGGGGCCCCCATATAGCAATCAGCCCCAGCATTTT
CDR3: CAASWGPPYSNQPQHF

D: .
V: TRBV2
size: .
J: TRBJ1-1
DNA: TGTGCCAGCAGCGTCCTGAACACTGAAGCTTTCTTT
CDR3: CASSVLNTEAFF

D: TRBD1
V: TRBV19
size: .
J: TRBJ2-7
DNA: TGTGCCAGTAGTATTAGACAGGGGGCAGGCTACGAGCAGTACTTC
CDR3: CASSIRQGAGYEQYF

D: .
V: TRBV15
size: once
J: TRBJ2-2
DNA: TGTGCCACCAGCAGAATACTAGCTAGCACCGGGGAGCTGTTTTTT
CDR3: CATSRILASTGELFF

D: TRBD1
V: TRBV29-1
size: once
J: TRBJ1-3
DNA: TGCAGCGTTGACGGGACAGGGGTCACCGGAAACACCATATATTTT
CDR3: CSVDGTGVTGNTIYF

D: TRBD2
V: TRBV29-1
size: .
J: TRBJ2-1
DNA: TGCAGCGTTGATAGGTGGCTAGCGGGAGAGTACAATGAGCAGTTCTTC
CDR3: CSVDRWLAGEYNEQFF

D: .
V: TRBV29-1
size: few
J: TRBJ1-1
DNA: TGCAGCGTTGAAGGTCGGACTGAAGCTTTCTTT
CDR3: CSVEGRTEAFF

D: .
V: TRBV5-1
size: once
J: TRBJ2-3
DNA: TGCGCCAGCAGACCCCGGACAGTAGATACGCAGTATTTT
CDR3: CASRPRTVDTQYF

D: TRBD2
V: TRBV5-4
size: .
J: TRBJ2-1
DNA: TGTGCCAGCAGCCCGGGACTAGCGGACTACAATGAGCAGTTCTTC
CDR3: CASSPGLADYNEQFF

D: TRBD1
V: TRBV5-1
size: .
J: TRBJ2-3
DNA: TGCGCCAGCAGTACAGGGGGCATCCCCACAGATACGCAGTATTTT
CDR3: CASSTGGIPTDTQYF

D: TRBD2
V: TRBV4-2
size: once
J: TRBJ2-7
DNA: TGTGCCAGCAGCCAAGGGACCACCGGACTAGCGGGAGGGATCTACGAGCAGTACTTC
CDR3: CASSQGTTGLAGGIYEQYF

D: TRBD1
V: TRBV4-1
size: once
J: TRBJ1-6
DNA: TGCGCCAGCAGCCAAGGCGGACAGGGTGGGTCACCCCTCCACTTT
CDR3: CASSQGGQGGSPLHF

D: .
V: TRBV5-1
size: .
J: TRBJ1-5
DNA: TGCGCCAGCAGCTTGTCCCTTAATCAGCCCCAGCATTTT
CDR3: CASSLSLNQPQHF

D: TRBD1
V: TRBV18
size: .
J: TRBJ1-2
DNA: TGTGCCAGCTCACAAGGGACAGGGTACTATGGCTACACCTTC
CDR3: CASSQGTGYYGYTF

D: TRBD1
V: TRBV28
size: .
J: TRBJ2-1
DNA: TGTGCCAGCAGTACTACGGGACAGGGGACCTACAATGAGCAGTTCTTC
CDR3: CASSTTGQGTYNEQFF

D: TRBD2
V: TRBV10-3
size: .
J: TRBJ2-1
DNA: TGTGCCATCAGTGTACTAGCGGGAGCGGGCAATGAGCAGTTCTTC
CDR3: CAISVLAGAGNEQFF